This T cell receptor beta chain was sequenced during a study of beta chain features in type 1 diabetes. The study's findings and limits: In all four CD4+ subsets, TCRB CDR3 length was significantly, moderately reduced in type 1 diabetes. Researchers reported that naive, central memory and Treg TCRB repertoires appeared more similar in patients than in healthy donors. There were fewer insertions and more deletions at the VDJ junctions of type 1 diabetes patients. Small HLA sub-analyses could not settle whether HLA shapes TCRB rearrangement.

CD45RO/CCR7/CD25/CD127/CD95/CD27 staining was used to isolate CD4+ naive, central memory, regulatory and stem cell-like memory cells by sorting. Trimming cost V 1 base and J 9 bases; bases outside gene matches: 7. The CDR3 has 16 amino acids. Germline CDR1 is SGHTA and CDR2 is FQGTGA. cDNA synthesis used the whole RNA isolate, giving expressed TCRB sequences. Measured with immunoSEQ multiplex PCR; TCRdb has only the in-frame clones, and not every one. The repertoire holds 25,000 to 30,000 clones, with approximately 64% as singletons. A note on this clone: The target antigen is unknown.

Material: Tregs from blood. The gene calls are TRBV7-3 and TRBJ2-1; TRBD2 matches at 12 bases. This clonotype originated in a woman aged 25 to 39 with type 1 diabetes. The CDR3: CASSLNLAGGRSEQFF. CDR3 nucleotides: TGTGCCAGCAGCTTAAATCTAGCGGGAGGGCGGAGTGAGCAGTTCTTC.